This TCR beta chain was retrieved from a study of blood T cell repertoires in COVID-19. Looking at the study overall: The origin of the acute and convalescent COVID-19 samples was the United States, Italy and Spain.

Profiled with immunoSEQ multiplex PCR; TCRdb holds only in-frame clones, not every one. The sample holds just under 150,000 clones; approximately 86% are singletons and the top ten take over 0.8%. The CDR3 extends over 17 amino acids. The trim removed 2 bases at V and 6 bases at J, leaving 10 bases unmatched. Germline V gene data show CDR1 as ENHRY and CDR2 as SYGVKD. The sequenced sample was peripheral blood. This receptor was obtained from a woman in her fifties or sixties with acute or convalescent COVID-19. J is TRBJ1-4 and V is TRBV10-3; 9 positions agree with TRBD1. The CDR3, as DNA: TGTGCCATCAGTGAGGCCGGGACAGGGAGGGGGCATGAAAAACTGTTTTTT. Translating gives CAISEAGTGRGHEKLFF.